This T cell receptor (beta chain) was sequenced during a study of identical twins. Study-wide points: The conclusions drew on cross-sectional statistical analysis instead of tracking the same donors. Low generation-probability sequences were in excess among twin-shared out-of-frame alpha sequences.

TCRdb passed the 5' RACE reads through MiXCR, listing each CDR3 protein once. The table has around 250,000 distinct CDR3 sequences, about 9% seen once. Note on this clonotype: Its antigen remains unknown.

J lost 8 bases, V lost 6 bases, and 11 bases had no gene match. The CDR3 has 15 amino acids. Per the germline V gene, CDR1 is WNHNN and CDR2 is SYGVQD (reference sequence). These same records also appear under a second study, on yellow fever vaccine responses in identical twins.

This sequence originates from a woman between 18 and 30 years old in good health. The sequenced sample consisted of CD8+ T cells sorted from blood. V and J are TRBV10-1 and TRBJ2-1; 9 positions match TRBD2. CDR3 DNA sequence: TGCGCCAGCAGAGGGACTAGCCCTTTAGGGGATGAGCAGTTCTTC. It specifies CASRGTSPLGDEQFF.